This TCR beta chain was identified in a study of regulatory and conventional T cells in RAG deficiency. Regulatory T cells were sorted from blood as CD4+ CD25-high CD127-low cells. Some clones are missing from TCRdb's copy, which holds only in-frame ones; the method was immunoSEQ multiplex PCR. The profile covers roughly 28,000 clones, with around nine tenths appearing a single time and 0.82% taken by the ten largest. Remarks on this clone: Antigen specificity is unknown.

Whole-study results and caveats: RAG-deficient patients showed markedly lower Shannon entropy and higher Simpson indices than control T-cell subsets. In Omenn syndrome, Treg and Tconv repertoires overlapped >80%. Other subsets showed approximately 10-fold reductions, but Treg unique TCR beta sequences fell approximately 90-fold in these patients.

Germline-derived CDR1 and CDR2 are GTSNPN and SVGIG (reference sequence). Trimming removed 4 bases at V and 5 bases at J, with 15 bases between. The CDR3 has 15 amino acids. These data were also filed under a second study, of regulatory T cells. That investigation notes: The primer mix had 52 TRBV and 13 TRBJ primers. Regulatory T cells showed the strongest V-J pair restriction and V/J gene skewing among patient repertoires.

The sequenced sample consisted of Tregs sorted from blood. The TCR comes from a human donor in good health. The chain carries TRBV30 and TRBJ1-6; possibly TRBD1 for D (5 bases). The CDR3 DNA reads as TGTGCCTGGAAAAGGGCAGGGACGGATAATTCACCCCTCCACTTT. This encodes CAWKRAGTDNSPLHF.